Below are 12 T cell receptor beta chains sequenced from a single sample in a study of shared clonotypes between healthy human individuals. CD8 cells classed as naive were CD45RO-negative and positively selected for CCR7, excluding terminally differentiated effector memory CD45RA+ cells. Produced via immunoSEQ multiplex PCR; TCRdb's table is partial and in-frame only. The sample shows hundreds of thousands of clones, approximately 90% of them seen only once. Sequencing was carried out using naive CD8+ T cells sorted from blood. Every receptor here comes from a man aged 30 to 45 in good health.

V is TRBV5-5 and J is TRBJ2-7; no reliable D call. Germline lookup yields CDR1 SGHKS and CDR2 YYEKEE (reference sequence). This CDR3 is built from 14 residues. V was pared by 0 bases and J by 1 base, with 8 bases between. CDR3 DNA sequence: TGTGCCAGCAGCTTGGGCGAACCGTCCTACGAGCAGTACTTC. Translated, it gives CASSLGEPSYEQYF. The whole variable domain, filled in from reference TRBV5-5 and TRBJ2-7, reads DAGVTQSPTHLIKTRGQQVTLRCSPISGHKSVSWYQQVLGQGPQFIFQYYEKEERGRGNFPDRFSARQFPNYSSELNVNALLLGDSALYLCASSLGEPSYEQYFGPGTRLTVT.

The rearrangement links TRBV29-1 to TRBJ2-7, with 10 bases identical to TRBD1. Per the germline V gene, CDR1 is SQVTM and CDR2 is ANQGSEA. With V trimmed by 6 bases and J by 2 bases, 4 bases remained unmatched. The CDR3 has 13 residues. The CDR3 loop reads CSVTGQGAYEQYF. The CDR3 nucleotides read TGCAGCGTCACAGGACAGGGGGCCTACGAGCAGTACTTC.

This chain uses TRBV4-3 with TRBJ1-2; D is uncertain. The CDR3 consists of 16 residues. Between the trimmed V and J ends, which lost 0 bases and 2 bases, there was a span of 13 bases. Per the germline V gene, CDR1 is LGHNA and CDR2 is YSLEER. CDR3 bases: TGCGCCAGCAGCCAAGATAGCCGTGGTACCAACTATGGCTACACCTTC. Its protein is CASSQDSRGTNYGYTF.

The chain is built from TRBV7-8 and TRBJ2-1; D unclear. Germline CDR1 SGHVS, CDR2 FQNEAQ. The length of the CDR3 is 14 residues. Trimming removed 11 bases at V and 3 bases at J, with 17 bases between. The CDR3 reads CAQQGTWLYNEQFF. CDR3 DNA sequence: TGTGCCCAGCAAGGTACGTGGCTCTACAATGAGCAGTTCTTC.

V is TRBV18 and J is TRBJ2-1; 12 positions agree with TRBD1. The V and J ends lost 5 bases and 8 bases, in that order; junction bases with no gene match: 7. CDR1 and CDR2 (germline): KGHSH, LQKENI. CDR3 length: 15 residues. The CDR3 DNA reads as TGTGCCAGCTCAGCGTGGGACAGGGGGCGGCATGAGCAGTTCTTC. Protein product: CASSAWDRGRHEQFF.

The gene calls are TRBV19 and TRBJ1-5, with D hard to call. Germline V gene sequence: CDR1 LNHDA, CDR2 SQIVND (reference sequence). Trimming removed 6 bases at V and 4 bases at J, with 13 bases between. The CDR3 is 14 residues long. The CDR3 spells CASRMGPNNQPQHF. The CDR3 DNA reads as TGTGCCAGTAGGATGGGTCCTAATAATCAGCCCCAGCATTTT.

This clone was recorded a few times. The chain uses TRBV27 and TRBJ2-7, with D possibly matching TRBD1 (5 bases). The germline V gene has CDR1 MNHEY and CDR2 SMNVEV (reference sequence). The CDR3 contains 11 residues. With 5 bases removed from V and 9 bases from J, the gap between germline ends came to 11 bases. The CDR3 nucleotides are TGTGCCAGCAGTACCCCGACAGTGCAGTACTTC. Its protein is CASSTPTVQYF.

The chain combines TRBV10-3 with TRBJ1-3, with 10 bases that match TRBD1. In germline, CDR1 is ENHRY, CDR2 SYGVKD. V lost 4 bases and J lost 8; bases outside the gene matches: 8. This CDR3 is 15 amino acids long. The CDR3, as DNA: TGTGCCATCAGTGCAGGGACAGGGGCTACGGACACCATATATTTT. Translation: CAISAGTGATDTIYF.

With regard to this clone: Germline is not matched at one junction end, which may reflect a read error. The chain carries TRBV7-9 and TRBJ1-5; TRBD1 agrees at 8 bases. The CDR3 spans 14 residues. The germline V gene has CDR1 SEHNR and CDR2 FQNEAQ (reference sequence). CDR3 sequence: CASSLAGGQETTYF. The CDR3 DNA follows: TGTGCCAGCAGCTTAGCAGGGGGACAGGAGACTACGTATTTT.

The rearrangement uses TRBV27 and TRBJ1-5, with 9 positions matching TRBD1. V lost 3 bases to trimming and J lost 7 bases; unmatched junction nucleotides: 4. The length of the CDR3 is 14 residues. Per the germline V gene, CDR1 is MNHEY and CDR2 is SMNVEV (reference sequence). The chain's CDR3 is CASSFTGGGQPQHF. Written as DNA, the CDR3 is TGTGCCAGCAGTTTTACAGGGGGCGGGCAGCCCCAGCATTTT.

The chain links TRBV5-6 to TRBJ2-6; D is perhaps TRBD1 (5 bases). V was cut by 4 bases and J by 3 bases, with 11 bases left in between. Per the germline V gene, CDR1 is SGHDT and CDR2 is YYEEEE. This CDR3 contains 15 residues. The CDR3 sequence: CASSKGVFGANVLTF. The CDR3 nucleotides read TGTGCCAGCAGCAAAGGGGTCTTTGGGGCCAACGTCCTGACTTTC.

The genes are TRBV19 and TRBJ2-1; TRBD1 agrees at 7 bases. J gave up 0 bases and V 6 bases, and 14 bases lay outside the gene matches. The germline gives CDR1 LNHDA, CDR2 SQIVND (reference sequence). The CDR3 runs 18 residues. The CDR3 spells CASSDITMTGSSYNEQFF. The CDR3, as DNA: TGTGCCAGTAGCGACATCACAATGACAGGGAGCTCCTACAATGAGCAGTTCTTC. Full variable domain (remainder filled in from reference TRBV19 and TRBJ2-1): DGGITQSPKYLFRKEGQNVTLSCEQNLNHDAMYWYRQDPGQGLRLIYYSQIVNDFQKGDIAEGYSVSREKKESFPLTVTSAQKNPTAFYLCASSDITMTGSSYNEQFFGPGTRLTVL.